These 27 T cell receptor beta chains came from one sample sequenced in a study of blood T cell repertoires in COVID-19. The data were produced by immunoSEQ multiplex PCR, yet TCRdb's version contains in-frame clones alone and is incomplete. In the table there are 110,000 to 150,000 clones, 79% of which are singletons. The sample taken for sequencing was peripheral blood. Receptors originate from a man aged 55 to 69 with acute or convalescent COVID-19.

Regarding this clone: Other DNA sequences of this sample code for an identical CDR3. The rearrangement links TRBV5-1 to TRBJ1-1; unclear D gene. The ends were cut back, 0 bases at V and 3 bases at J, with 12 bases in the middle. The CDR3 length is 15 residues. Germline lookup yields CDR1 SGHRS and CDR2 YFSETQ. The CDR3 protein is CASSLVGFQDTEAFF. In DNA form, the CDR3 reads TGCGCCAGCAGCTTGGTTGGATTCCAGGACACTGAAGCTTTCTTT.

Only one count was recorded for this clone. This chain uses TRBV19 with TRBJ1-4; D is ambiguous. Trimming cost V 3 bases and J 11 bases, with 16 bases left between them. The germline V gene encodes CDR1 LNHDA and CDR2 SQIVND (reference sequence). The CDR3 totals 14 residues. CDR3 DNA: TGTGCCAGTAGTATGCGGGGAGCTCTGGGGAAACTGTTTTTT. This gives the protein CASSMRGALGKLFF.

The chain couples TRBV28 to TRBJ2-2; TRBD2 matches 9 bases. The CDR3 consists of 15 residues. Trimming took 2 bases from V and 6 from J; bases not matched to a gene: 4. Per the germline V gene, CDR1 is MDHEN and CDR2 is SYDVKM. The CDR3 nucleotides read TGTGCCAGCAGTTTAGCGGGAGGGTCGTCCGGGGAGCTGTTTTTT. Translating it yields CASSLAGGSSGELFF.

The chain uses TRBV21-1 and TRBJ1-1. TRBV21-1 is a documented pseudogene. This CDR3 is 15 amino acids long. The CDR3 reads CASSKGGEMDTEAFF. In nucleotides, the CDR3 is TGTGCCAGCAGCAAAGGCGGGGAAATGGACACTGAAGCTTTCTTT.

This rearrangement joins TRBV6-5 to TRBJ1-5, with 8 nucleotides matching TRBD1. The germline V gene has CDR1 MNHEY and CDR2 SVGAGI. CDR3 length: 15 residues. V lost 5 bases, J lost 0 bases, and 3 bases stayed unmatched. The CDR3, as DNA: TGTGCCAGCAGTAGGACAGGGTTTAGCAATCAGCCCCAGCATTTT. Translating it yields CASSRTGFSNQPQHF.

The V call is TRBV10-3, the J call TRBJ1-1; D not resolved. The CDR3 sequence is 14 residues long. The ends were cut back, 6 bases at V and 3 bases at J, with 14 bases in the middle. CDR1 is ENHRY, CDR2 SYGVKD, per germline. CDR3 in amino acids: CAISSNGRDTEAFF. CDR3 sequence (DNA): TGTGCCATCAGCTCCAATGGGAGGGACACTGAAGCTTTCTTT.

The J gene is TRBJ1-5, the V gene TRBV18; D is unclear. Germline-derived CDR1 and CDR2 are KGHSH and LQKENI. Trimming took off 2 bases at V and 6 bases at J, with 11 bases between the two ends. The length of the CDR3 is 14 residues. The CDR3, as DNA: TGTGCCAGCTCACCAGGGTCCGGCGGTCAGCCCCAGCATTTT. It specifies CASSPGSGGQPQHF. The variable domain in full, completed from reference TRBV18 and TRBJ1-5, reads NAGVMQNPRHLVRRRGQEARLRCSPMKGHSHVYWYRQLPEEGLKFMVYLQKENIIDESGMPKERFSAEFPKEGPSILRIQQVVRGDSAAYFCASSPGSGGQPQHFGDGTRLSIL.

The rearrangement joins TRBV4-3 to TRBJ1-2; a possible D gene is TRBD1 (6 bases). Germline CDR1 reads LGHNA; CDR2 reads YSLEER. The V end was cut by 4 bases, the J end by 3 bases, with 15 bases between. The CDR3 is 15 amino acids. DNA for the CDR3: TGCGCCAGCAGCCTTGGAGAGGGGGTGGACTATGGCTACACCTTC. Translation gives CASSLGEGVDYGYTF.

J is TRBJ2-3 and V is TRBV24-1; D is perhaps TRBD1 (5 bases). V dropped 2 bases and J dropped 4 bases, with 9 bases sitting between them. The CDR3 sequence is 14 residues long. In germline, CDR1 is KGHDR, CDR2 SFDVKD. The CDR3 DNA reads TGTGCCACCAGTGATTGGTTGGGGCCAGATACGCAGTATTTT. Its protein product is CATSDWLGPDTQYF.

The chain combines TRBV27 with TRBJ2-7; D unresolved. Trimming stripped 6 bases from V and 2 bases from J, with 17 bases between. Looked up from germline, CDR1 is MNHEY and CDR2 is SMNVEV (reference sequence). This CDR3 spans 15 amino acids. The CDR3 loop is CASRGHAAKPYEQYF. The CDR3 region has the DNA TGTGCCAGCAGGGGTCACGCGGCGAAACCCTACGAGCAGTACTTC.

The chain carries TRBV30 and TRBJ1-5; maybe TRBD1 (6 bases). Germline-derived CDR1 and CDR2 are GTSNPN and SVGIG (reference sequence). This CDR3 contains 15 residues. Trimming pared 2 bases from V and 2 bases from J, leaving 13 bases between. CDR3 protein: CAWSRMAGGNQPQHF. CDR3 sequence (DNA): TGTGCCTGGAGTAGGATGGCAGGGGGCAATCAGCCCCAGCATTTT. The full variable domain, completed using reference TRBV30 and TRBJ1-5, is SQTIHQWPATLVQPVGSPLSLECTVEGTSNPNLYWYRQAAGRGLQLLFYSVGIGQISSEVPQNLSASRPQDRQFILSSKKLLLSDSGFYLCAWSRMAGGNQPQHFGDGTRLSIL.

The V and J genes are TRBV30 and TRBJ1-6; 8 bases align to TRBD1. The CDR3 is 15 residues long. CDR1 and CDR2 (germline): GTSNPN, SVGIG (reference sequence). The trim removed 0 bases at V and 10 bases at J, leaving 8 bases unmatched. Here the CDR3 reads CAWSVRQGAGSPLHF. CDR3 DNA sequence: TGTGCCTGGAGTGTACGGCAGGGGGCAGGATCACCCCTCCACTTT.

V usage is TRBV19 and J usage is TRBJ2-2; tentatively, D is TRBD2 (6 bases). V was shortened by 3 bases and J by 0 bases, with 8 bases between the two germline ends. The CDR3 spans 15 residues. Germline lookup yields CDR1 LNHDA and CDR2 SQIVND (reference sequence). The CDR3 reads CASSMPGANTGELFF. CDR3 nucleotide sequence: TGTGCCAGTAGTATGCCGGGAGCGAACACCGGGGAGCTGTTTTTT.

The J gene is TRBJ2-2, the V gene TRBV3-1 (or the pseudogene TRBV3-2), with 13 bases that match TRBD2. Germline values: CDR1 LGHDT, CDR2 YNNKEL (reference sequence). CDR3 length equals 14 residues. With V trimmed by 5 bases and J by 10 bases, 4 bases remained unmatched. Here the CDR3 DNA reads TGTGCCAGCAGCGGGACTAGCGGGATCACGGAGCTGTTTTTT. Amino acid sequence: CASSGTSGITELFF.

This clone showed up just once. The chain combines TRBV5-5 with TRBJ1-1; D possibly corresponds to TRBD1 (6 bases). Germline V CDR1 and CDR2: SGHKS, YYEKEE (reference sequence). Trimming left V 0 bases short and J 0 bases short, with 9 bases between. CDR3 length: 15 residues. The CDR3 loop is CASSLAGGLNTEAFF. The CDR3 region has the DNA TGTGCCAGCAGCTTGGCGGGGGGGCTGAACACTGAAGCTTTCTTT.

In its sample, this clone was seen once. The chain couples TRBV30 to TRBJ1-4; a possible D gene is TRBD1 (5 bases). This CDR3 is 13 amino acids long. Trimming left V 2 bases short and J 6 bases short, with 10 bases between. CDR1 and CDR2 from the germline V gene are GTSNPN and SVGIG (reference sequence). As DNA, the CDR3 is TGTGCCTGGAGTCGGGGAGGGGATGAAAAACTGTTTTTT. This translates into CAWSRGGDEKLFF.

The chain recombines TRBV7-8 with TRBJ1-2, with D perhaps TRBD1 (6 bases). V dropped 0 bases and J dropped 14 bases, with 13 bases sitting between them. Germline assignment: CDR1 SGHVS and CDR2 FQNEAQ. The CDR3 loop spans 12 amino acids. The CDR3 bases are TGTGCCAGCAGCTTAGCGCGGGGGGCCAGTACCTTC. Translating it yields CASSLARGASTF.

This clone was observed a few times. The chain combines TRBV24-1 with TRBJ2-1, with TRBD2 as a possible D gene (6 bases). V was trimmed by 3 bases and J by 7 bases, leaving 18 bases between them. This CDR3 is built from 16 residues. CDR1 and CDR2 from the germline V gene are KGHDR and SFDVKD. This CDR3 reads CATSDHGLPGGNEQFF. The CDR3 coding sequence is TGTGCCACCAGTGATCACGGACTACCTGGTGGTAATGAGCAGTTCTTC.

The chain uses TRBV7-2 and TRBJ1-2; 7 bases fit TRBD1. The CDR3 has 15 residues. Germline V CDR1 and CDR2: SGHTA, FQGNSA. The ends lost 7 bases at V and 0 bases at J; junction bases unmatched: 8. CDR3 in DNA: TGTGCCAGCAACCGTCGCGGGACAGCTAACTATGGCTACACCTTC. This encodes CASNRRGTANYGYTF.

V gene TRBV5-1 combines with J gene TRBJ2-1, with a weak D call TRBD2 (5 bases). Looked up from germline, CDR1 is SGHRS and CDR2 is YFSETQ. Deletions cut 4 bases from V and 2 bases from J, with 19 bases between. This CDR3 spans 17 amino acids. In nucleotides, the CDR3 is TGCGCCAGCAGCCTTAAGGAGCGGCGAATTGCCTACAATGAGCAGTTCTTC. Its protein is CASSLKERRIAYNEQFF.

The rearrangement links TRBV6-5 to TRBJ2-3, with D perhaps matching TRBD2 (7 bases). Germline CDR1 and CDR2: MNHEY and SVGAGI. The CDR3 has 14 residues. V shed 7 bases and J shed 2 bases, with 13 bases lying between them. The chain's CDR3 is CASTEGGATDTQYF. The DNA of the CDR3 is TGTGCCAGCACGGAGGGGGGGGCCACAGATACGCAGTATTTT.

This clone has just one count. The chain joins TRBV5-1 to TRBJ2-2, with 8 bases aligning to TRBD1. CDR1 SGHRS and CDR2 YFSETQ come from the germline V gene. After removal of 4 bases from V and 5 bases from J, the junction contained 4 bases not matched to a gene. There are 14 residues in the CDR3. CDR3 bases: TGCGCCAGCAGCCCACGACAGGGGACCGGGGAGCTGTTTTTT. Residues: CASSPRQGTGELFF.

This clone was picked up a small number of times. This chain uses TRBV7-9 with TRBJ1-2, with no clear D. The CDR3 sequence is 14 residues long. Germline CDR1 SEHNR, CDR2 FQNEAQ (reference sequence). Trimming stripped 4 bases from V and 0 bases from J, with 9 bases between. CDR3 sequence: CASSSGLSNYGYTF. CDR3 DNA sequence: TGTGCCAGCAGCTCTGGACTCTCTAACTATGGCTACACCTTC.

The rearrangement uses TRBV10-3 and TRBJ1-2; D is unresolved. CDR3 size: 14 residues. V was cut by 0 bases and J by 6 bases, with 11 bases left in between. Germline CDR1 ENHRY, CDR2 SYGVKD. CDR3 sequence: CAISESTGSDGYTF. The CDR3 DNA is TGTGCCATCAGTGAGTCCACGGGATCAGATGGCTACACCTTC.

V gene TRBV3-1 (or the pseudogene TRBV3-2) combines with J gene TRBJ2-1; D unresolved. V was clipped by 0 bases and J by 2 bases, with 8 bases between them. The CDR3 sequence is 15 residues long. The germline V gene encodes CDR1 LGHDT and CDR2 YNNKEL (reference sequence). This chain's CDR3 is CASSQEPGPYNEQFF. CDR3 in DNA: TGTGCCAGCAGCCAAGAGCCGGGTCCCTACAATGAGCAGTTCTTC.

The rearrangement links TRBV19 to TRBJ1-1; D is perhaps TRBD1 (6 bases). Looked up from germline, CDR1 is LNHDA and CDR2 is SQIVND (reference sequence). The CDR3 is 14 amino acids. V was cut by 6 bases and J by 1 base, with 12 bases left in between. CDR3 region: CASSGQRGNTEAFF. CDR3 sequence (DNA): TGTGCCAGTAGCGGACAGCGGGGGAACACTGAAGCTTTCTTT.

This clone has just one count. The rearrangement uses TRBV7-9 and TRBJ1-1; TRBD1 matches 7 bases. The V gene end was trimmed by 5 bases and the J gene end by 1 base; junction bases not matched to a gene: 4. CDR1 and CDR2 (germline): SEHNR, FQNEAQ (reference sequence). The CDR3 has 14 amino acids. CDR3 loop: CASSRHRGNTEAFF. The CDR3 coding sequence is TGTGCCAGCAGCCGTCACAGGGGGAACACTGAAGCTTTCTTT. The full variable domain, completed using reference TRBV7-9 and TRBJ1-1, is DTGVSQNPRHKITKRGQNVTFRCDPISEHNRLYWYRQTLGQGPEFLTYFQNEAQLEKSRLLSDRFSAERPKGSFSTLEIQRTEQGDSAMYLCASSRHRGNTEAFFGQGTRLTVV.